The T cell receptor (beta chain) under discussion was sequenced for a study of blood T cell repertoires in COVID-19. Study as a whole: Samples taken during acute and convalescent COVID-19 were collected in the United States, Italy and Spain. Nucleic acid was either cDNA or gDNA, and it came from T cells, B-cell-depleted T cells, or PBMCs.

CDR3 length equals 12 residues. Germline loops: CDR1 SNHLY, CDR2 FYNNEI. Trimming removed 8 bases from V and 2 bases from J, with 9 bases in between. Methods used by the authors: Using reference gene primer amplification, nucleated cell counts were estimated. Data came from immunoSEQ multiplex PCR; TCRdb stores just in-frame clones and leaves some out. V, J and clone size are taken as reported in that table, and D and trimming were inferred from the DNA itself. The repertoire holds 230,000 or so clones, with approximately 89% as singletons. The sequenced material came from peripheral blood. This TCR was recovered from a woman in her forties who had recovered from COVID-19. V gene TRBV2 combines with J gene TRBJ2-5; no definite D call. This CDR3 is CASRVFQETQYF. The CDR3, as DNA: TGTGCCAGCCGAGTTTTTCAAGAGACCCAGTACTTC.